These T cell receptor beta chains were read from a single sample in a study of CD8 T cells in ankylosing spondylitis. TCRdb processed the 5' RACE reads anew with MiXCR; each CDR3 protein has one entry. The table records around 150,000 distinct CDR3 sequences, about 17% of them present only once. Sequencing used blood, either unsorted or a sorted T cell fraction (not recorded which). These receptors originate from a male donor with ankylosing spondylitis or in good health (not recorded which). The CDR3 runs from the conserved cysteine through the conserved F or W. D genes are given only for firm matches. Some rows have no size entry. The others give once, few or many, or a class for an expanded clone.

J gene: TRBJ1-2; clone size: -; D gene: -; V gene: TRBV4-2; CDR3 protein: CASSQDGQSYGYTF; CDR3 DNA: TGTGCCAGCAGCCAAGATGGGCAGAGCTATGGCTACACCTTC
J gene: TRBJ1-6; clone size: many; D gene: -; V gene: TRBV20-1; CDR3 protein: CSAPPGGGLNSPLHF; CDR3 DNA: TGCAGTGCCCCCCCTGGCGGGGGCTTAAATTCACCCCTCCACTTT
J gene: TRBJ1-1; clone size: -; D gene: -; V gene: TRBV6-2/TRBV6-3; CDR3 protein: CASNRGTEAFF; CDR3 DNA: TGTGCCAGCAACCGGGGGACTGAAGCTTTCTTT
J gene: TRBJ2-2; clone size: many; D gene: -; V gene: TRBV5-1; CDR3 protein: CASDAGTQNGELFF; CDR3 DNA: TGCGCCAGCGACGCCGGGACCCAAAACGGGGAGCTGTTTTTT
J gene: TRBJ2-1; clone size: few; D gene: -; V gene: TRBV5-1; CDR3 protein: CASSLEPSYNEQFF; CDR3 DNA: TGCGCCAGCAGCTTGGAACCGAGCTACAATGAGCAGTTCTTC
J gene: TRBJ2-4; clone size: -; D gene: TRBD1; V gene: TRBV28; CDR3 protein: CASSFWDRPESKNIQYF; CDR3 DNA: TGTGCCAGCAGTTTTTGGGACAGACCTGAATCCAAAAACATTCAGTACTTC
J gene: TRBJ1-5; clone size: few; D gene: -; V gene: TRBV23-1; CDR3 protein: CASNPLEPQHF; CDR3 DNA: TGCGCCAGCAACCCTTTGGAGCCCCAGCATTTT
J gene: TRBJ2-3; clone size: few; D gene: -; V gene: TRBV19; CDR3 protein: CASSIGQVTDTQYF; CDR3 DNA: TGTGCCAGTAGTATAGGACAGGTCACAGATACGCAGTATTTT
J gene: TRBJ2-7; clone size: -; D gene: -; V gene: TRBV28; CDR3 protein: CASSIQAGYEQYF; CDR3 DNA: TGTGCCAGCTCCATACAAGCGGGCTACGAGCAGTACTTC
J gene: TRBJ2-7; clone size: -; D gene: TRBD2; V gene: TRBV5-1; CDR3 protein: CASSLAERGEQYF; CDR3 DNA: TGCGCCAGCAGCTTGGCAGAGCGGGGCGAGCAGTACTTC
J gene: TRBJ2-3; clone size: -; D gene: TRBD2; V gene: TRBV20-1; CDR3 protein: CSARDSQREIGDTQYF; CDR3 DNA: TGCAGTGCTAGAGATTCCCAGCGGGAGATCGGAGATACGCAGTATTTT
J gene: TRBJ1-3; clone size: -; D gene: -; V gene: TRBV29-1; CDR3 protein: CSVVGRGAGNTIYF; CDR3 DNA: TGCAGCGTTGTAGGCAGGGGCGCAGGAAACACCATATATTTT
J gene: TRBJ1-1; clone size: few; D gene: -; V gene: TRBV6-1; CDR3 protein: CASRTPGYGTEAFF; CDR3 DNA: TGTGCCAGCAGGACCCCGGGATACGGCACTGAAGCTTTCTTT
J gene: TRBJ2-3; clone size: many; D gene: -; V gene: TRBV5-1; CDR3 protein: CASSYLPPDTQYF; CDR3 DNA: TGCGCCAGCAGCTACCTGCCGCCAGATACGCAGTATTTT
J gene: TRBJ2-2; clone size: -; D gene: -; V gene: TRBV24-1; CDR3 protein: CATSDRRQITGELFF; CDR3 DNA: TGTGCCACCAGTGATCGCAGACAGATCACCGGGGAGCTGTTTTTT
J gene: TRBJ1-2; clone size: -; D gene: -; V gene: TRBV28; CDR3 protein: CASSRGNYGYTF; CDR3 DNA: TGTGCCAGCAGTCGAGGGAACTATGGCTACACCTTC
J gene: TRBJ2-2; clone size: many; D gene: -; V gene: TRBV12-3/TRBV12-4; CDR3 protein: CASSSTGRSGGELFF; CDR3 DNA: TGTGCCAGCAGTTCTACAGGGCGTAGTGGCGGGGAGCTGTTTTTT
J gene: TRBJ2-7; clone size: many; D gene: TRBD1; V gene: TRBV10-3; CDR3 protein: CAISGSPGQGMKNEQYF; CDR3 DNA: TGTGCCATCAGTGGGTCACCGGGACAGGGGATGAAGAACGAGCAGTACTTC
J gene: TRBJ2-1; clone size: -; D gene: TRBD1; V gene: TRBV11-2; CDR3 protein: CASSSRQGGGHEQFF; CDR3 DNA: TGTGCCAGCAGCTCGCGACAGGGGGGGGGACATGAGCAGTTCTTC
J gene: TRBJ1-1; clone size: many; D gene: -; V gene: TRBV3-1; CDR3 protein: CASSQMSSTEAFF; CDR3 DNA: TGTGCCAGCAGCCAGATGTCCTCCACTGAAGCTTTCTTT
J gene: TRBJ1-5; clone size: few; D gene: TRBD1; V gene: TRBV5-1; CDR3 protein: CASSFSGQSNQPQHF; CDR3 DNA: TGCGCCAGCAGCTTCTCGGGACAGAGCAATCAGCCCCAGCATTTT
J gene: TRBJ2-1; clone size: many; D gene: -; V gene: TRBV29-1; CDR3 protein: CSGGSYNEQFF; CDR3 DNA: TGCAGCGGCGGATCCTACAATGAGCAGTTCTTC
J gene: TRBJ1-4; clone size: -; D gene: -; V gene: TRBV7-2; CDR3 protein: CASSLLAGLGEKLFF; CDR3 DNA: TGTGCCAGCAGCTTATTAGCAGGGCTCGGTGAAAAACTGTTTTTT
J gene: TRBJ1-1; clone size: -; D gene: -; V gene: TRBV7-2; CDR3 protein: CASSLRGGDEAFF; CDR3 DNA: TGTGCCAGCAGCCTCCGAGGAGGGGACGAAGCTTTCTTT
J gene: TRBJ1-6; clone size: many; D gene: -; V gene: TRBV12-3/TRBV12-4; CDR3 protein: CASSIEMGSGSPLHF; CDR3 DNA: TGTGCCAGCAGTATTGAAATGGGGTCGGGTTCACCCCTCCACTTT
J gene: TRBJ2-1; clone size: many; D gene: -; V gene: TRBV12-3/TRBV12-4; CDR3 protein: CASSLQEFYNEQFF; CDR3 DNA: TGTGCCAGCAGCTTACAGGAATTCTACAATGAGCAGTTCTTC
J gene: TRBJ2-2; clone size: -; D gene: TRBD2; V gene: TRBV5-4; CDR3 protein: CASSPSRGRGTGELFF; CDR3 DNA: TGTGCCAGCAGCCCGAGCCGCGGGAGAGGAACCGGGGAGCTGTTTTTT
J gene: TRBJ2-7; clone size: few; D gene: TRBD1; V gene: TRBV3-1; CDR3 protein: CASSQGWTGSYEQYF; CDR3 DNA: TGTGCCAGCAGCCAAGGGTGGACAGGCTCCTACGAGCAGTACTTC
J gene: TRBJ2-7; clone size: many; D gene: -; V gene: TRBV6-6; CDR3 protein: CASEGATASKNYEQYF; CDR3 DNA: TGTGCCAGCGAAGGCGCGACAGCCTCAAAAAACTACGAGCAGTACTTC
J gene: TRBJ2-5; clone size: many; D gene: -; V gene: TRBV5-1; CDR3 protein: CASTTDKEGETQYF; CDR3 DNA: TGCGCCAGCACCACGGACAAAGAGGGAGAGACCCAGTACTTC
J gene: TRBJ1-1; clone size: many; D gene: -; V gene: TRBV10-3; CDR3 protein: CAIRLKDTYEAFF; CDR3 DNA: TGTGCCATCAGACTTAAAGACACCTATGAAGCTTTCTTT
J gene: TRBJ2-7; clone size: many; D gene: TRBD2; V gene: TRBV29-1; CDR3 protein: CSVAPAGGYEQYF; CDR3 DNA: TGCAGCGTTGCTCCAGCGGGAGGCTACGAGCAGTACTTC
J gene: TRBJ1-3; clone size: -; D gene: -; V gene: TRBV30; CDR3 protein: CAWSPLYGNTIYF; CDR3 DNA: TGTGCCTGGAGTCCGTTGTACGGAAACACCATATATTTT
J gene: TRBJ2-7; clone size: many; D gene: -; V gene: TRBV20-1; CDR3 protein: CSARDLPRTIYEQYF; CDR3 DNA: TGCAGTGCTAGAGATCTCCCTAGAACGATCTACGAGCAGTACTTC
J gene: TRBJ2-3; clone size: few; D gene: -; V gene: TRBV7-2; CDR3 protein: CASSLDGTPQGTQYF; CDR3 DNA: TGTGCCAGCAGCTTAGATGGGACTCCCCAGGGTACGCAGTATTTT
J gene: TRBJ1-1; clone size: many; D gene: TRBD1; V gene: TRBV6-5; CDR3 protein: CASSYSTTGTHTEAFF; CDR3 DNA: TGTGCCAGCAGTTACTCGACGACAGGGACCCACACTGAAGCTTTCTTT
J gene: TRBJ2-2; clone size: few; D gene: -; V gene: TRBV4-2; CDR3 protein: CASSQVSSRGTGELFF; CDR3 DNA: TGTGCCAGCAGCCAAGTCTCATCGCGGGGCACCGGGGAGCTGTTTTTT
J gene: TRBJ2-7; clone size: many; D gene: TRBD1; V gene: TRBV4-1; CDR3 protein: CASSRTEGQSSYEQYF; CDR3 DNA: TGCGCCAGCAGCCGGACAGAGGGACAGTCTTCCTACGAGCAGTACTTC
J gene: TRBJ2-7; clone size: -; D gene: TRBD1; V gene: TRBV7-9; CDR3 protein: CASSTQGLKYF; CDR3 DNA: TGTGCCAGCAGCACACAGGGGTTAAAGTACTTC
J gene: TRBJ2-1; clone size: -; D gene: -; V gene: TRBV7-2; CDR3 protein: CASSLSAGVQFF; CDR3 DNA: TGTGCCAGCAGCTTAAGTGCGGGTGTCCAGTTCTTC
J gene: TRBJ2-7; clone size: many; D gene: TRBD2; V gene: TRBV28; CDR3 protein: CASSPTLAGAYEQYF; CDR3 DNA: TGTGCCAGCAGTCCTACTCTAGCGGGAGCCTACGAGCAGTACTTC
J gene: TRBJ2-3; clone size: many; D gene: -; V gene: TRBV24-1; CDR3 protein: CATSGSSLTGDTQYF; CDR3 DNA: TGTGCCACCAGTGGCTCTAGCTTGACGGGGGATACGCAGTATTTT
J gene: TRBJ2-4; clone size: few; D gene: -; V gene: TRBV5-1; CDR3 protein: CASSLDRAYRDIQYF; CDR3 DNA: TGCGCCAGCAGCTTGGACCGGGCCTATAGGGACATTCAGTACTTC
J gene: TRBJ2-5; clone size: many; D gene: -; V gene: TRBV5-8; CDR3 protein: CASSFRETQYF; CDR3 DNA: TGTGCCAGCAGCTTCCGAGAGACCCAGTACTTC
J gene: TRBJ2-2; clone size: -; D gene: -; V gene: TRBV28; CDR3 protein: CASSRFGGELFF; CDR3 DNA: TGTGCCAGCAGTCGCTTCGGGGGGGAGCTGTTTTTT
J gene: TRBJ2-7; clone size: many; D gene: TRBD2; V gene: TRBV5-1; CDR3 protein: CASSPASGSSYEQYF; CDR3 DNA: TGCGCCAGCAGCCCTGCTAGCGGATCCTCCTACGAGCAGTACTTC
J gene: TRBJ2-4; clone size: -; D gene: TRBD1; V gene: TRBV13; CDR3 protein: CASSLAGQGSKNIQYF; CDR3 DNA: TGTGCCAGCAGCTTAGCGGGACAGGGTTCCAAAAACATTCAGTACTTC
J gene: TRBJ2-7; clone size: few; D gene: -; V gene: TRBV29-1; CDR3 protein: CSVVDKSYEQYF; CDR3 DNA: TGCAGCGTTGTCGACAAAAGCTACGAGCAGTACTTC
J gene: TRBJ1-5; clone size: -; D gene: -; V gene: TRBV5-1; CDR3 protein: CASSPWGDDNQPQHF; CDR3 DNA: TGCGCCAGCAGCCCATGGGGGGACGACAATCAGCCCCAGCATTTT
J gene: TRBJ1-1; clone size: -; D gene: -; V gene: TRBV5-1; CDR3 protein: CASSYSTDTEAFF; CDR3 DNA: TGCGCCAGCAGCTACTCGACAGACACTGAAGCTTTCTTT
J gene: TRBJ2-2; clone size: few; D gene: -; V gene: TRBV12-3/TRBV12-4; CDR3 protein: CASSPLKSIDTGELFF; CDR3 DNA: TGTGCCAGCAGTCCCTTAAAGTCGATTGACACCGGGGAGCTGTTTTTT